The subject of this entry is one TCR beta chain. Its antigen remains unidentified. These data come from a study of a mutant IDH1 vaccine in newly diagnosed glioma. As to time point: week 47, end of study. A 20-mer mutant IDH1 peptide at 300 ug was injected subcutaneously with topical imiquimod. Method: immunoSEQ multiplex PCR; TCRdb's copy keeps in-frame clones and lacks some. The sample carries tens of thousands of clones, around 83% recorded once. The CDR3 runs to 13 residues. CDR1 and CDR2 (germline): SEHNR, FQNEAQ (reference sequence). V lost 1 base and J 13 bases, leaving 14 bases between the germline ends.

The specimen comprised PBMCs, sampled from a glioma patient whose treatment included an IDH1 peptide vaccine. This TCR derives from a woman between 45 and 65 years old with glioma. The rearrangement joins TRBV7-9 to TRBJ1-3; D is uncertain. This chain's CDR3 is CASSLGTGASIYF. The CDR3 DNA reads as TGTGCCAGCAGCTTAGGAACGGGCGCGTCGATATATTTT.